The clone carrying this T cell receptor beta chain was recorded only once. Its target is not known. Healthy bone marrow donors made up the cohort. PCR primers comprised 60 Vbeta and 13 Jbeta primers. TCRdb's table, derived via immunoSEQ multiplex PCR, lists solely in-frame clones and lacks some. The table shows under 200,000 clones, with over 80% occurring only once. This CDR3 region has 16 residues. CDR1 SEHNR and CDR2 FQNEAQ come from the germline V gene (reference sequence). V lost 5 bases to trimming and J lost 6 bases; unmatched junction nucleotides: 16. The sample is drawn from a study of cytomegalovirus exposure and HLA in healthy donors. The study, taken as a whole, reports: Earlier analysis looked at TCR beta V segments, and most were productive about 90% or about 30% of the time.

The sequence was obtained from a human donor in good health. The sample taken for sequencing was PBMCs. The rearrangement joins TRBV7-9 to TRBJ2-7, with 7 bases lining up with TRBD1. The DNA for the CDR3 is TGTGCCAGCAGCGAAGACAGGGTATGGCTTCTCGGCGAGCAGTACTTC. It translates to CASSEDRVWLLGEQYF.